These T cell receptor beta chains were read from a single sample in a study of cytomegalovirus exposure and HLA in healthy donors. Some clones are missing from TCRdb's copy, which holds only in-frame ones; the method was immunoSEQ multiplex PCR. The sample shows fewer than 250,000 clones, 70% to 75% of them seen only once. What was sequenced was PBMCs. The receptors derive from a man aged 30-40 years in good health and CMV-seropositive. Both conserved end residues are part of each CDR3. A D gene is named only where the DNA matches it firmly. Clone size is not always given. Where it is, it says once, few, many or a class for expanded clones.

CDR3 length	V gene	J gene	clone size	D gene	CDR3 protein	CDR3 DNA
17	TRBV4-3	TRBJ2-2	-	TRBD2	CASSQEVSGGNTGELFF	TGCGCCAGCAGCCAAGAAGTCAGCGGGGGGAACACCGGGGAGCTGTTTTTT
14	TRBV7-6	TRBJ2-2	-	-	CASSSGQNTGELFF	TGTGCCAGCAGCTCGGGACAGAACACCGGGGAGCTGTTTTTT
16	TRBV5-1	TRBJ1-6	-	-	CASSLDSGLGNSPLHF	TGCGCCAGCAGCTTGGATTCGGGGTTGGGGAATTCACCCCTCCACTTT
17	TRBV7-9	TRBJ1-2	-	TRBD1	CASVLLGASVGGGGYTF	TGTGCCAGCGTATTGTTAGGCGCATCTGTAGGGGGCGGGGGCTACACCTTC
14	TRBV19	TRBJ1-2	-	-	CASSPQGPFYGYTF	TGTGCCAGTAGCCCACAGGGCCCATTCTATGGCTACACCTTC
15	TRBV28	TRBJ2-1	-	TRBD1	CASSTPGQRRNEQFF	TGTGCCAGCAGCACACCGGGACAGCGGAGGAATGAGCAGTTCTTC
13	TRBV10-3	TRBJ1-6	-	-	CAITAYEDSPLHF	TGTGCCATCACTGCCTACGAGGATTCACCCCTCCACTTT
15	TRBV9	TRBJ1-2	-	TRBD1	CASSIGTGGLYGYTF	TGTGCCAGCAGCATCGGGACAGGGGGCCTCTATGGCTACACCTTC
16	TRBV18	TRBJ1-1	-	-	CASSSGGVGMVTEAFF	TGTGCCAGCTCCTCCGGGGGGGTCGGGATGGTCACTGAAGCTTTCTTT
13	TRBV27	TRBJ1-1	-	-	CASSFKGVGEAFF	TGTGCCAGCAGTTTTAAGGGGGTCGGTGAAGCTTTCTTT
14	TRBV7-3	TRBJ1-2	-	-	CASSYRTENYGYTF	TGTGCCAGCAGCTATAGGACAGAAAACTATGGCTACACCTTC
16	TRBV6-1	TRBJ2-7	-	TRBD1	CASSGGDRGNSYEQYF	TGTGCCAGCAGTGGGGGGGACAGGGGGAACTCCTACGAGCAGTACTTC
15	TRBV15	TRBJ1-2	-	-	CATSRDTLANYGYTF	TGTGCCACCAGCAGAGACACCCTAGCTAACTATGGCTACACCTTC
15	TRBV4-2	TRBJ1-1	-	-	CASSQDGQGYTEAFF	TGTGCCAGCAGCCAAGACGGGCAGGGTTACACTGAAGCTTTCTTT
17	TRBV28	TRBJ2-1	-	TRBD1	CASREATGGARRSGQFF	TGTGCCAGCAGGGAGGCGACAGGGGGCGCGAGAAGGAGCGGGCAGTTCTTC
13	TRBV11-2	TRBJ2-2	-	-	CASSLVSTGELFF	TGTGCCAGCAGCTTAGTATCCACCGGGGAGCTGTTTTTT
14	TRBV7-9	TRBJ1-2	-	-	CASSIVQEFYGYTF	TGTGCCAGCAGCATCGTACAGGAGTTCTATGGCTACACCTTC
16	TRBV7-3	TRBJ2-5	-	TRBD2	CASSLRGSGDGETQYF	TGTGCCAGCAGCTTACGCGGGAGCGGCGATGGGGAGACCCAGTACTTC
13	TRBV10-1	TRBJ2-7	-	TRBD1	CASRGQAAYEQYF	TGCGCCAGCAGGGGACAGGCGGCCTACGAGCAGTACTTC
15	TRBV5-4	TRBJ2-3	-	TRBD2	CASTNERGVTDTQYF	TGTGCCAGCACCAACGAACGGGGGGTGACAGATACGCAGTATTTT
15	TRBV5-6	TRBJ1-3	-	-	CASSLELFSGNTIYF	TGTGCCAGCAGCTTGGAACTGTTTTCTGGAAACACCATATATTTT
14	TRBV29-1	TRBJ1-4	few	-	CSVVPRQSNEKLFF	TGCAGCGTTGTCCCCAGGCAGTCTAATGAAAAACTGTTTTTT
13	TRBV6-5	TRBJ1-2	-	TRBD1	CASSYSTGERYTF	TGTGCCAGCAGTTACTCTACAGGGGAGCGCTACACCTTC
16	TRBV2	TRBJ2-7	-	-	CASSGLRTGVVYEQYF	TGTGCCAGCAGTGGGTTACGGACCGGGGTGGTCTACGAGCAGTACTTC
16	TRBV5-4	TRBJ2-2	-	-	CASSLGGKVKAGELFF	TGTGCCAGCAGCTTGGGCGGGAAGGTTAAAGCCGGGGAGCTGTTTTTT
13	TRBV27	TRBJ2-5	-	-	CASSSRGRETQYF	TGTGCCAGCAGTTCCAGGGGGAGGGAGACCCAGTACTTC
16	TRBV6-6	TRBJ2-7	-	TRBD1	CASSYVGTGVPYEQYF	TGTGCCAGCAGTTACGTAGGGACAGGGGTCCCCTACGAGCAGTACTTC
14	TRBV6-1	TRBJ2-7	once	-	CASTPGRAVNEQYF	TGTGCCAGCACCCCTGGCAGGGCTGTAAACGAGCAGTACTTC
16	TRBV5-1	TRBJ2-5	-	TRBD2	CASSSRTSGLQETQYF	TGCGCCAGCAGCTCTCGGACTAGCGGGCTACAAGAGACCCAGTACTTC
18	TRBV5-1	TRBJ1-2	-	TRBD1	CASSWSSRDRGPVYGYTF	TGCGCCAGCAGCTGGAGCTCCCGGGACAGGGGACCGGTTTATGGCTACACCTTC
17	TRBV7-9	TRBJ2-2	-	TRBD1	CASSSKPGQGLPGELFF	TGTGCCAGCAGCTCAAAACCGGGACAGGGTTTGCCCGGGGAGCTGTTTTTT
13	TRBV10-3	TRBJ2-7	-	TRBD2	CATGLAGENEQYF	TGTGCCACTGGACTAGCGGGAGAGAACGAGCAGTACTTC
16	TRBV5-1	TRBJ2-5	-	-	CASSLTPGGTGETQYF	TGCGCCAGCAGCTTGACTCCAGGGGGGACGGGGGAGACCCAGTACTTC
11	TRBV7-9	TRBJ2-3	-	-	CASSLVRDGYF	TGTGCCAGCAGCTTAGTACGCGATGGGTATTTT
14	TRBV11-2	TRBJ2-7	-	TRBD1	CASSTGQGRGEQYF	TGTGCCAGCAGCACCGGACAGGGCCGGGGGGAGCAGTACTTC
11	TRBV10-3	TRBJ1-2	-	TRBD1	CATQGNYGYTF	TGTGCCACACAGGGGAACTATGGCTACACCTTC
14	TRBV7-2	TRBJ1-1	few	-	CASSLDGIGARAFF	TGTGCCAGCAGCTTAGATGGTATAGGGGCTAGAGCTTTCTTT
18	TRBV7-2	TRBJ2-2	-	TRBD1	CASSSILRQGARTGELFF	TGTGCCAGCAGCTCCATACTCCGACAGGGGGCGCGCACCGGGGAGCTGTTTTTT
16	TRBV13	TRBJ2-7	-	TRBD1	CASSLALRQGGYEQYF	TGTGCCAGCAGCTTAGCTCTCCGACAGGGCGGGTACGAGCAGTACTTC
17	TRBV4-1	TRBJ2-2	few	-	CASSQASVGLNTGELFF	TGCGCCAGCAGCCAAGCGTCCGTCGGTCTTAACACCGGGGAGCTGTTTTTT